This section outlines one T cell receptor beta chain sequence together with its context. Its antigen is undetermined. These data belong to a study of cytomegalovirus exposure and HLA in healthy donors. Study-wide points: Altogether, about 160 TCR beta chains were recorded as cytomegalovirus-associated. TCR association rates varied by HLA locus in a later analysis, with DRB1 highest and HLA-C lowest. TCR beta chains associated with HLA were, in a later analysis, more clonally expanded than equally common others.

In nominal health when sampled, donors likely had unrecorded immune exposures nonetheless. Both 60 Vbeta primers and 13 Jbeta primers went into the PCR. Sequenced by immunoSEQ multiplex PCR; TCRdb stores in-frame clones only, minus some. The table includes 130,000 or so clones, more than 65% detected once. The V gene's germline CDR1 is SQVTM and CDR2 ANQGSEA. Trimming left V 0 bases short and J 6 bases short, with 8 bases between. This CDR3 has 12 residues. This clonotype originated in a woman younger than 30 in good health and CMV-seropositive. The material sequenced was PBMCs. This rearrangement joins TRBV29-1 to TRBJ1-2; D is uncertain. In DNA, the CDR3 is TGCAGCGTTGAAGATCGCCGGGATGGCTACACCTTC. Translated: CSVEDRRDGYTF.